This T cell receptor (beta chain) was recorded in a study of T cells after yellow fever vaccination. The V gene's germline CDR1 is SQVTM and CDR2 ANQGSEA. V was clipped by 1 base and J by 0 bases; unmatched bases: 7. The CDR3 has 16 amino acids. TCRdb re-analysed the 5' RACE reads in MiXCR, keeping a single row per CDR3 protein. The sample lists roughly 99,000 distinct CDR3 sequences, around 5.8% occurring once. Worth noting for this clonotype: No antigen is known for it.

Overall study results and limits: Weaker overall, the secondary response nonetheless peaked faster (day 5 versus 15).

This sample comprised CD8+ T cells sorted from PBMCs, obtained 10 days after the yellow fever booster vaccination. The clonotype originates from a man younger than 30 who received the YFV17D yellow fever vaccine. The V gene is TRBV29-1, the J gene TRBJ2-3, with 7 bases identical to TRBD1. CDR3 sequence: CSVEVPWDSSTDTQYF. The CDR3 coding sequence is TGCAGCGTTGAAGTCCCGTGGGACAGCAGCACAGATACGCAGTATTTT.